Following are 2 T cell receptor beta chains from one sample sequenced in a study of tumor-infiltrating lymphocytes in primary liver carcinoma (dated by TCRdb to 2015 to 2018). Blood RNA was extracted from unsorted whole blood using TRIzol reagent, and germline DNA was obtained with the DNeasy Blood & Tissue kit. The instrument was an Illumina HiSeq 2500. Starting from about 550 ng total RNA, TCRbeta-specific cDNA was produced by reverse transcription with a constant-region primer and ProtoScript II reverse transcriptase. TCRbeta libraries were built with three nested multiplex PCR rounds, a slightly modified ARM-PCR procedure. Each of the first two PCR rounds ran for about 10 cycles and used multiplex TRBV1-TRBV30 forward primers together with a Cbeta reverse primer. TCRdb itself trimmed the public reads at Q25 with fastp, ran MiXCR and retained productive beta chains. Rows matching on CDR3 protein sequence are summarized as one entry with the most common DNA and genes. A total of fewer than 350,000 distinct CDR3 sequences appear in this sample, about 65% of them only once. The ten largest clones capture about 6% of the sample.

Source material: peripheral blood. The receptors shown here come from a man aged 35-49 years with primary liver carcinoma and hepatitis B virus infection.

The chain recombines TRBV10-3 with TRBJ2-2; 9 bases are a match to TRBD1. V was clipped by 6 bases and J by 1 base; unmatched bases: 0. CDR1 and CDR2 from the germline V gene are ENHRY and SYGVKD. CDR3 size: 14 residues. The CDR3 loop is CAIRGQGNTGELFF. The CDR3, as DNA: TGTGCCATCAGGGGACAGGGGAACACCGGGGAGCTGTTTTTT.

Notes on this clonotype: A junction end diverges from the germline sequence, so it may reflect a read error. The chain combines TRBV5-1 with TRBJ2-7; possibly TRBD1 or TRBD2 for D (5 bases each). The CDR3 is made up of 14 amino acids. CDR1 and CDR2 from the germline V gene are SGHRS and YFSETQ. CDR3 in amino acids: CVSSRDALSYEQYF. DNA for the CDR3: TGCGTCAGCAGCCGGGACGCCCTCTCCTACGAGCAGTACTTC.